This paragraph covers one T cell receptor (beta chain) sequence. Its target is not known. The V gene's germline CDR1 is SGHDT and CDR2 YYEEEE. This CDR3 is built from 13 residues. Trimming removed 0 bases from V and 6 bases from J, with 9 bases in between. The sample belongs to a study of Ad26.COV2.S vaccination and SARS-CoV-2 variants. Sequencing used immunoSEQ multiplex PCR; TCRdb keeps in-frame clones, though not all of them. The sample holds some 480,000 clones, roughly 85% seen once. Overall study results and limits: Analyses that measured TCR breadth and depth may have underestimated total T cell responses.

Treatment in this sample: roughly 19 received Ad26.COV2.S at low or high dose, single or two shots; several received placebo; per-sample allocation not given. Vaccine and placebo recipients were sampled on day 63 after the first injection. The receptor's source is a person between 18 and 60 years old who received the Ad26.COV2.S COVID-19 vaccine or a placebo. V usage is TRBV5-6 and J usage is TRBJ1-1; D remains unclear. The sample here was peripheral blood, taken in a trial of Ad26.COV2.S vaccine versus placebo. CDR3 DNA sequence: TGTGCCAGCAGCTTGGGTGCCGCTTCTGAAGCTTTCTTT. This gives the protein CASSLGAASEAFF.